Given below is one T cell receptor beta chain in context. Division of CD4+ cells produced a CD45RA+ naive subset and a CD45RA-negative memory subset. Germline CDR1 and CDR2: SGHAT and FQNNGV. V shed 1 base and J shed 5 bases, with 20 bases lying between them. There are 17 residues in the CDR3. This record belongs to a study of shared clonotypes between healthy human individuals. Across several immunoSEQ plates, the genomic DNA of each subset was split evenly. The data were produced by immunoSEQ multiplex PCR, yet TCRdb's version contains in-frame clones alone and is incomplete. Of approximately 2.3 million clones listed, about 92% were seen once; the top ten hold 0.3% to 0.4%.

This TCR was recovered from a man aged 18 to 35 in good health. Some clones in this sample may be carry-over from other donors' samples. The sample consisted of naive CD4+ T cells from PBMCs. The subset is: CD45RA+ positively selected. The gene calls are TRBV11-2 and TRBJ1-2, with TRBD1 as a possible D gene (5 bases). CDR3 sequence (DNA): TGTGCCAGCAGCTTAGCAAAGACAGTCCGACACCCATATGGCTACACCTTC. Translation: CASSLAKTVRHPYGYTF. Full variable domain (outside the CDR3, taken from reference TRBV11-2 and TRBJ1-2): EAGVAQSPRYKIIEKRQSVAFWCNPISGHATLYWYQQILGQGPKLLIQFQNNGVVDDSQLPKDRFSAERLKGVDSTLKIQPAKLEDSAVYLCASSLAKTVRHPYGYTFGSGTRLTVV.